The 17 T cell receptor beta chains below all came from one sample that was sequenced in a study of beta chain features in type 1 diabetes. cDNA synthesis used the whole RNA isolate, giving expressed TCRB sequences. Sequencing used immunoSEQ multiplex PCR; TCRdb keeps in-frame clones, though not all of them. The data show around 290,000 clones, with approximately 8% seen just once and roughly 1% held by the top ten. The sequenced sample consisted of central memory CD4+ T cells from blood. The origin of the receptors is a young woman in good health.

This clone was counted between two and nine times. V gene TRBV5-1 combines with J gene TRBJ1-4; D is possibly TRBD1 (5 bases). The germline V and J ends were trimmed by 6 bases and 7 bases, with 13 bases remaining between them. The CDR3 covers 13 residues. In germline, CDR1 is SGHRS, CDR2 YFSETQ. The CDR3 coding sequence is TGCGCCAGCACAGGGCAGGGTGGTGAAAAACTGTTTTTT. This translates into CASTGQGGEKLFF.

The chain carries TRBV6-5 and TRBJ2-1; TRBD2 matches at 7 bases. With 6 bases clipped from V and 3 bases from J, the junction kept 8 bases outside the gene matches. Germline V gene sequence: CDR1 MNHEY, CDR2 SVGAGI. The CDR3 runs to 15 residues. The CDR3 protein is CASSPSPGGYNEQFF. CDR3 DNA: TGTGCCAGCAGCCCCAGTCCGGGGGGCTACAATGAGCAGTTCTTC.

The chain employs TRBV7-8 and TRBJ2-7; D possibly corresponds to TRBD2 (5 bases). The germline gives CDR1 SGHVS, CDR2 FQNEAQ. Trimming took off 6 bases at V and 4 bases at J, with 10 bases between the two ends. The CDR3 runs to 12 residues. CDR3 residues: CASRRGYYEQYV. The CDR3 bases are TGTGCCAGCAGGAGAGGGTATTACGAGCAGTACGTC.

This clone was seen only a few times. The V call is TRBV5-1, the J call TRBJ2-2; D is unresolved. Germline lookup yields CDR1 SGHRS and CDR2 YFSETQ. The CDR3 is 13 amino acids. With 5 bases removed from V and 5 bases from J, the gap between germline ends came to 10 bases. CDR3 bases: TGCGCCAGCAGGTTTGGTTTGACCGGGGAGCTGTTTTTT. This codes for CASRFGLTGELFF.

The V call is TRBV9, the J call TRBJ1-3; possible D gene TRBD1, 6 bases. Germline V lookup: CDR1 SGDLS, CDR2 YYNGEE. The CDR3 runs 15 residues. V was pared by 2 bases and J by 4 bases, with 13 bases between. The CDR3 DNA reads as TGTGCCAGCAGCGTTTCTTGGACAGCGGGAAACACCATATATTTT. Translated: CASSVSWTAGNTIYF. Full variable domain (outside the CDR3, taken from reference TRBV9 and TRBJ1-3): DSGVTQTPKHLITATGQRVTLRCSPRSGDLSVYWYQQSLDQGLQFLIQYYNGEERAKGNILERFSAQQFPDLHSELNLSSLELGDSALYFCASSVSWTAGNTIYFGEGSWLTVV.

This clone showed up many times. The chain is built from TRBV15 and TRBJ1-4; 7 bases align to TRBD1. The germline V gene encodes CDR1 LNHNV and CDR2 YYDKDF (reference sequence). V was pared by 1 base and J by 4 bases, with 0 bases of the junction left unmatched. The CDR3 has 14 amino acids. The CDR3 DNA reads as TGTGCCACCAGCAGAGGGGACAGTAATGAAAAACTGTTTTTT. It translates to CATSRGDSNEKLFF.

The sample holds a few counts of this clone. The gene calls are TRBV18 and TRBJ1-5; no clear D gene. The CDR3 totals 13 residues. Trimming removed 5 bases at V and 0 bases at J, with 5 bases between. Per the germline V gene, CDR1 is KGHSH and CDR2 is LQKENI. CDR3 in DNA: TGTGCCAGCTCATCAGATAGCAATCAGCCCCAGCATTTT. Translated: CASSSDSNQPQHF.

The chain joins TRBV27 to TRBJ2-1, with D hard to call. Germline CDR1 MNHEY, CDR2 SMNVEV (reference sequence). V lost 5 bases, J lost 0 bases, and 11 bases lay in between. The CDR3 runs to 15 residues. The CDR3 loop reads CASSPHQSSYNEQFF. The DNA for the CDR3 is TGTGCCAGCAGTCCTCACCAAAGCTCCTACAATGAGCAGTTCTTC.

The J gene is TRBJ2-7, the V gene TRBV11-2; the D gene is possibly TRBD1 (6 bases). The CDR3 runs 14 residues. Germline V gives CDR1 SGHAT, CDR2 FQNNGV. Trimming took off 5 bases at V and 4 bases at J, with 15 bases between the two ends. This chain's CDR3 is CASSGYRDRYEQYF. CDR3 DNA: TGTGCCAGCAGCGGCTACAGGGATCGATACGAGCAGTACTTC.

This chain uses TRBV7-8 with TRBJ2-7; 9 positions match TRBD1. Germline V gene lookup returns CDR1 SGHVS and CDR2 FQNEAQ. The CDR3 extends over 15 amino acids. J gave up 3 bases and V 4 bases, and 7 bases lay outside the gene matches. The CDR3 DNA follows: TGTGCCAGCAGCTCTTGGGACAGGGCGGGCTACGAGCAGTACTTC. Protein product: CASSSWDRAGYEQYF.

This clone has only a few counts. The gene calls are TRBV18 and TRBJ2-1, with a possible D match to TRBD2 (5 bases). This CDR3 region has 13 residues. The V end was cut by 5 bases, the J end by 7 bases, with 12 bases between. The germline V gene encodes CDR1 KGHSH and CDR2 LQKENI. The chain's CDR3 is CASSNGLHNEQFF. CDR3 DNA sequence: TGTGCCAGCTCAAACGGACTCCATAATGAGCAGTTCTTC.

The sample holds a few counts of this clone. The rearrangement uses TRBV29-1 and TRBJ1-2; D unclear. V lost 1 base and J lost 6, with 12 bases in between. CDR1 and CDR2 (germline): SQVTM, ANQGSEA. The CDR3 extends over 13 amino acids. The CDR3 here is CSVEVPPGHGYTF. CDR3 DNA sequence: TGCAGCGTTGAAGTCCCACCCGGTCATGGCTACACCTTC.

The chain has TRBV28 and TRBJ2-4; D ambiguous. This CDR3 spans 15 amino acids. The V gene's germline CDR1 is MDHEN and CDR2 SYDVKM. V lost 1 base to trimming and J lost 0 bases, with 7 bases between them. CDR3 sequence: CASSLLAIAKNIQYF. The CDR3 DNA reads TGTGCCAGCAGTTTATTGGCGATAGCCAAAAACATTCAGTACTTC.

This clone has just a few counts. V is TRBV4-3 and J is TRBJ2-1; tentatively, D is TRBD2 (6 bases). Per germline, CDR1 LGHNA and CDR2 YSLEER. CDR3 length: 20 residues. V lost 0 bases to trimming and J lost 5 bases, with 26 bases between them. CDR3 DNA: TGCGCCAGCAGCCAAGATTTGGGACTTCCTGATGGGTTACCTGACAATGAGCAGTTCTTC. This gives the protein CASSQDLGLPDGLPDNEQFF.

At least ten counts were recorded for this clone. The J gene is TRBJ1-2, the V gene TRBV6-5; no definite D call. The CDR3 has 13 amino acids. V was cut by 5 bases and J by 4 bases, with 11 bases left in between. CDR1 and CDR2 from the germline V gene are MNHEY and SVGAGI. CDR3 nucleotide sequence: TGTGCCAGCAGTACTACAGTGAGCTATGGCTACACCTTC. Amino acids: CASSTTVSYGYTF.

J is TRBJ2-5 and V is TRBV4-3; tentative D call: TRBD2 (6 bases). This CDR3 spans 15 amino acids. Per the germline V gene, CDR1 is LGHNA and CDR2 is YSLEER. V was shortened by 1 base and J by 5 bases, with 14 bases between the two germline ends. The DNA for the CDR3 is TGCGCCAGCAGCCAAGGACAGACTAGAACTGAGACCCAGTACTTC. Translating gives CASSQGQTRTETQYF.

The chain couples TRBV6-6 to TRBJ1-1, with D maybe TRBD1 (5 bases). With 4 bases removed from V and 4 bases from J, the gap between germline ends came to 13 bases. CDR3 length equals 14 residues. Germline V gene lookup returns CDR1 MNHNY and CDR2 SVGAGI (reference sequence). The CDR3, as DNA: TGTGCCAGCAGTTCAAACGGGGCGGGCACTGAAGCTTTCTTT. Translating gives CASSSNGAGTEAFF.